This T cell receptor beta chain was documented in a study of OX40 agonist ivuxolimab in advanced cancers. Context from the whole study: The costimulatory receptor OX40 (CD134) was targeted by ivuxolimab, a fully human IgG2 agonistic monoclonal antibody. Intravenous ivuxolimab was administered to patients every 2 weeks at six dose levels: 0.01, 0.1, 0.3, 1.5, 3 and 10 mg/kg. Of the roughly 51 dose-escalation patients, hepatocellular carcinoma was present in some 19, melanoma in around 15, renal cell carcinoma in 9 and head and neck cancer in 9. A male proportion of roughly 80% and a mean age of 60 years, ranging from 23 to 79, were recorded for the dose-escalation cohort. Patients were allowed to have had prior anti-PD-1, anti-PD-L1 or anti-CTLA-4 therapy, and 40% of the dose-escalation patients had previously received checkpoint inhibitors. Partial responses occurred in three dose-escalation patients: two with cutaneous melanoma and one with hepatocellular carcinoma. The point of sequencing TCRbeta in the periphery was to test whether ivuxolimab changed TCR sequence diversity and drove clonal T-cell expansion. The paper covers the monotherapy dose-escalation part of the phase I ivuxolimab trial, which included N = 52 patients.

The research as a whole found: In the 0.1-3.0 mg/kg groups, partial responders were among the patients with the lowest normalized peripheral clonal expansion, particularly in CD8+ T cells. Low levels of normalized T-cell clonal expansion were also seen in some patients who did not respond. The antigen specificity of the peripheral T cells that underwent clonal expansion was not determined. At doses of 0.1 to 3.0 mg/kg, clonal expansion of both CD4+ and CD8+ blood T cells was observed from baseline to week 6. After ivuxolimab, more expanded clones were found on average in CD8+ T cells than in CD4+ T cells.

Turning to this clone: Its antigen is unknown. Base qualities are not recorded, but no much larger clone differs from it by a single base.

To sequence the TCRbeta CDR3 region, genomic DNA was isolated from the sorted cells. The immunoSEQ Assay was used for sequencing of TCRbeta CDR3 regions. As stored in TCRdb, this immuneACCESS dataset retains in-frame rearrangements with V and J assigned. A fraction of the clones does not appear; measured against another copy, unresolved V genes explain less than half of the discrepancy, and the remainder lacks a known reason. Here the sample has around 74,000 clones; roughly nine tenths occur a single time. The ten largest clones add up to around 2.4% of the sample. Patients with a history of autoimmune disease or receiving systemic immunosuppression were excluded from the trial. Peripheral blood for TCR sequencing was drawn from every dose cohort at baseline, at cycle 4 day 1 and at cycle 7 day 1. The samples were drawn from a first-in-human, open-label, multicenter phase I dose-escalation trial of ivuxolimab. Adults with locally advanced or metastatic melanoma, renal cell carcinoma, hepatocellular carcinoma or head and neck squamous cell carcinoma were enrolled in the trial. CD4+ and CD8+ T cells were sorted separately from peripheral blood before TCR sequencing.

The trim is 0 bases for V and 6 bases for J, with a gap of 16 bases between the germline ends. Counted from cysteine to phenylalanine, this CDR3 has 16 amino acids. The CDR3 DNA has 48 bases and is translated from base 1. In the germline V gene, CDR1 corresponds to SGDLS and CDR2 to YYNGEE. The V and J segments used are TRBV9 and TRBJ2-4, with the D assignment possibly TRBD1 or TRBD2, given 5 matching bases for each. This material consisted of CD4+ or CD8+ T cells sorted from blood, taken in a trial of the OX40 agonist ivuxolimab. The receptor's source is an adult with an advanced solid tumor such as melanoma, head and neck, liver or kidney cancer. The nucleotides read TGTGCCAGCAGCGTAGCTACGGATTGGGGGAGAAACATTCAGTACTTC. This gives the protein CASSVATDWGRNIQYF.